The 14 T cell receptor beta chains presented below share a single source sample, sequenced in a study of T cell changes during pregnancy in multiple sclerosis. The table came from immunoSEQ multiplex PCR; TCRdb's copy has only in-frame clones and leaves some out. The data contain roughly 30,000 clones, 85% of them singletons. The sample consisted of CD8+ T cells from peripheral blood mononuclear cells, taken after pregnancy. The receptors were gathered from a female donor with multiple sclerosis, enrolled in a pregnancy study.

The chain combines TRBV5-6 with TRBJ1-2; 10 bases agree with TRBD1. Losses at the gene ends were 3 bases for V and 3 bases for J; bases not matched to a gene: 11. The CDR3 loop spans 17 amino acids. In germline, CDR1 is SGHDT, CDR2 YYEEEE. The CDR3 coding sequence is TGTGCCAGCAGCTACTTACCCGGGACAGGGGTCTACTATGGCTACACCTTC. It yields the protein CASSYLPGTGVYYGYTF.

V gene TRBV5-1 combines with J gene TRBJ2-3; tentatively, D is TRBD1 (5 bases). The CDR3 extends over 16 amino acids. Germline V gene lookup returns CDR1 SGHRS and CDR2 YFSETQ. Trimming left V 2 bases short and J 0 bases short, with 13 bases between. The CDR3, as DNA: TGCGCCAGCAGCTTCACAGGTCACACTAGCACAGATACGCAGTATTTT. Amino acids: CASSFTGHTSTDTQYF.

The rearrangement links TRBV5-1 to TRBJ2-3; 8 bases are a match to TRBD2. V shed 3 bases, J shed 2 bases, and the junction held 8 bases outside the gene matches. The CDR3 is 16 residues long. Germline V CDR1 and CDR2: SGHRS, YFSETQ. CDR3 DNA sequence: TGCGCCAGCAGCTACTATGAAGCGGGGGCCACAGATACGCAGTATTTT. Translation: CASSYYEAGATDTQYF.

V gene TRBV5-6 combines with J gene TRBJ1-2; D gene ambiguous. Germline V CDR1 and CDR2: SGHDT, YYEEEE. The CDR3 runs 13 residues. V was shortened by 0 bases and J by 5 bases, with 8 bases between the two germline ends. CDR3 sequence (DNA): TGTGCCAGCAGCTTGGGACAACTTTATGGCTACACCTTC. Protein sequence: CASSLGQLYGYTF.

The chain couples TRBV30 to TRBJ2-1; tentatively, D is TRBD2 (5 bases). CDR3 length equals 14 residues. Trimming pared 2 bases from V and 4 bases from J, leaving 12 bases between. The germline V gene encodes CDR1 GTSNPN and CDR2 SVGIG (reference sequence). As DNA, the CDR3 is TGTGCCTGGAGTTGGAGAGGGAATTACAATGAGCAGTTCTTC. Its protein is CAWSWRGNYNEQFF.

The chain employs TRBV7-6 and TRBJ2-3, with D unresolved. V lost 4 bases and J lost 1, with 15 bases in between. Germline CDR1 is SGHVS and CDR2 is FNYEAQ. This CDR3 contains 16 residues. In DNA, the CDR3 is TGTGCCAGCAGCTGGAGTACGGCGTCACGCACAGATACGCAGTATTTT. Its protein is CASSWSTASRTDTQYF.

The J gene is TRBJ1-1, the V gene TRBV5-1, with 7 nucleotides matching TRBD1. Trimming cost V 2 bases and J 3 bases; bases outside gene matches: 10. Germline V CDR1 and CDR2: SGHRS, YFSETQ. This CDR3 is 16 amino acids long. The CDR3 spells CASSLGPGQPYTEAFF. In DNA form, the CDR3 reads TGCGCCAGCAGCTTAGGTCCGGGACAGCCTTACACTGAAGCTTTCTTT.

The gene calls are TRBV5-4 and TRBJ2-1, with 14 nucleotides matching TRBD2. This CDR3 has 17 residues. J lost 2 bases, V lost 2 bases, and 3 bases had no gene match. The germline V gene encodes CDR1 SGHNT and CDR2 YYREEE (reference sequence). Here the CDR3 reads CASSFGTSGGPYNEQFF. CDR3 nucleotide sequence: TGTGCCAGCAGCTTCGGGACTAGCGGGGGCCCCTACAATGAGCAGTTCTTC.

The V and J genes are TRBV27 and TRBJ1-1; D is perhaps TRBD1 (5 bases). Deletions cut 4 bases from V and 7 bases from J, with 19 bases between. This CDR3 has 15 residues. Germline loops: CDR1 MNHEY, CDR2 SMNVEV (reference sequence). The CDR3 sequence: CASSSPTWGEGEAFF. For the CDR3, the DNA is TGTGCCAGCAGTTCCCCGACGTGGGGGGAGGGTGAAGCTTTCTTT.

This chain joins TRBV7-6 and TRBJ2-7, with 7 bases lining up with TRBD1. From germline, CDR1 is SGHVS and CDR2 FNYEAQ. Trimming cost V 1 base and J 3 bases; bases outside gene matches: 6. The CDR3 is 15 residues long. CDR3 sequence reads: CASSLGQGTGYEQYF. DNA for the CDR3: TGTGCCAGCAGCTTAGGACAGGGAACCGGCTACGAGCAGTACTTC. The complete variable domain, with remaining parts taken from reference TRBV7-6 and TRBJ2-7, reads GAGVSQSPRYKVTKRGQDVALRCDPISGHVSLYWYRQALGQGPEFLTYFNYEAQQDKSGLPNDRFSAERPEGSISTLTIQRTEQRDSAMYRCASSLGQGTGYEQYFGPGTRLTVT.

Remarks on this clone: Distinct nucleotide sequences in the sample also encode this CDR3. The chain links TRBV6-4 to TRBJ2-1; 14 bases map to TRBD2. This CDR3 spans 15 amino acids. Germline V gives CDR1 MRHNA, CDR2 SNTAGT. After removal of 3 bases from V and 7 bases from J, the junction contained 2 bases not matched to a gene. For the CDR3, the DNA is TGTGCCAGCAGTGAGCGACTAGCGGGGGGGAATGAGCAGTTCTTC. It translates to CASSERLAGGNEQFF.

This rearrangement joins TRBV6-4 to TRBJ2-3; 9 bases agree with TRBD1. V shed 4 bases, J shed 4 bases, and the junction held 3 bases outside the gene matches. This CDR3 contains 14 residues. CDR1 and CDR2 (germline): MRHNA, SNTAGT. The CDR3 DNA sequence: TGTGCCAGCAGTGGGACAGGGGAGGCAGATACGCAGTATTTT. Its protein is CASSGTGEADTQYF.

The J gene is TRBJ2-7, the V gene TRBV19; 8 nucleotides align to TRBD2. V shed 5 bases, J shed 3 bases, and the junction held 12 bases outside the gene matches. Germline loops: CDR1 LNHDA, CDR2 SQIVND (reference sequence). This CDR3 is built from 16 residues. DNA of the CDR3: TGTGCCAGTAGTTCCGCGGGGGGCAGGAGAGGCTACGAGCAGTACTTC. This translates into CASSSAGGRRGYEQYF.

This chain links TRBV11-2 with TRBJ2-7; TRBD2 aligns across 7 bases. The CDR3 contains 15 residues. Looked up from germline, CDR1 is SGHAT and CDR2 is FQNNGV. The V segment lost 4 bases and the J segment 4 bases; nucleotides outside the gene matches: 10. The CDR3 is CASSWDRGVLYEQYF. In nucleotides, the CDR3 is TGTGCCAGCAGCTGGGACCGGGGGGTGTTGTACGAGCAGTACTTC.